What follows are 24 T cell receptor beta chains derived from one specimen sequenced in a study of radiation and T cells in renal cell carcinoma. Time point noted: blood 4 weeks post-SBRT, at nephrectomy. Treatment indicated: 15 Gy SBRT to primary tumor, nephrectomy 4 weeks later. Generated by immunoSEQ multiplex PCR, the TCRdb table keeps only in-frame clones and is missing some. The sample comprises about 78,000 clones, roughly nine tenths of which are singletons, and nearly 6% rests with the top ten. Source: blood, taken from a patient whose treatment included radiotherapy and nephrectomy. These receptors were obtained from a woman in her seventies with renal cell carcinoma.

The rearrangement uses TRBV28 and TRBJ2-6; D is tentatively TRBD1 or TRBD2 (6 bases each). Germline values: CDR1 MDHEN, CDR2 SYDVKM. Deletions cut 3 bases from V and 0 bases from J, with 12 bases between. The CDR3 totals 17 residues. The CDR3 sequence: CASSLGGLSSGANVLTF. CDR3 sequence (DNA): TGTGCCAGCAGTTTGGGGGGCCTCTCCTCTGGGGCCAACGTCCTGACTTTC.

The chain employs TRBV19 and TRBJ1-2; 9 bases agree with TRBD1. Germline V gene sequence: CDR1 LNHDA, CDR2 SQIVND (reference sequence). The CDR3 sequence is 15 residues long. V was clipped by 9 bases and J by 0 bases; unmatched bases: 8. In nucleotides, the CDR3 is TGTGCCAGCTACCTACAGGGGGCGGCTAACTATGGCTACACCTTC. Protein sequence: CASYLQGAANYGYTF.

CDR3 in amino acids: CATRGPDYGYTF. The CDR3 region has the DNA TGTGCCACGAGGGGGCCGGACTATGGCTACACCTTC. This chain uses TRBV10-3 with TRBJ1-2; TRBD1 aligns across 7 bases. The V and J ends lost 10 bases and 3 bases, in that order; junction bases with no gene match: 5. The CDR3 length is 12 residues. In germline, CDR1 is ENHRY, CDR2 SYGVKD.

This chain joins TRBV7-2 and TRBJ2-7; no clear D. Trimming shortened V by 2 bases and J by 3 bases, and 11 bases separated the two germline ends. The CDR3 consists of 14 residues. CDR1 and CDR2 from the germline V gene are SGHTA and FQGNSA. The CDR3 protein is CASSLTPRHYEQYF. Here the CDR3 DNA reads TGTGCCAGCAGCTTAACCCCACGGCACTACGAGCAGTACTTC.

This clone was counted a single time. The CDR3 nucleotides are TGCGCCAGCAGCCTTCAGGACAGGGCTGAAAAACTGTTTTTT. This codes for CASSLQDRAEKLFF. The genes are TRBV4-1 and TRBJ1-4; TRBD1 matches 8 bases. Trimming at V came to 4 bases and at J to 7 bases, leaving 5 bases not matched to a gene. This CDR3 has 14 amino acids. CDR1 is MGHRA and CDR2 is YSYEKL in the germline V gene.

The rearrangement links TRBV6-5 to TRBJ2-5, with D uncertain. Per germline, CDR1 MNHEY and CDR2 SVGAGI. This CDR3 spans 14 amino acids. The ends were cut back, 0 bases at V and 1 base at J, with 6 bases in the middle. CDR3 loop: CASSYSRPQETQYF. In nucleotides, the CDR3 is TGTGCCAGCAGTTACTCGAGACCCCAAGAGACCCAGTACTTC.

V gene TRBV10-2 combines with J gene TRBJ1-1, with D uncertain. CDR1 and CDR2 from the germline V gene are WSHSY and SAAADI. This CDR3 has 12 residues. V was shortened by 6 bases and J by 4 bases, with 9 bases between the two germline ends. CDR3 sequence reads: CASRQFFTEAFF. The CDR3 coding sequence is TGCGCCAGCAGGCAGTTTTTCACTGAAGCTTTCTTT.

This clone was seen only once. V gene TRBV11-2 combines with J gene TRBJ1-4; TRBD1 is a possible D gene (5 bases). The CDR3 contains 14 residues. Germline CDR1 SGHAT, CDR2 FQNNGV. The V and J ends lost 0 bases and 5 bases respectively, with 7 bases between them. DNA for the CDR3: TGTGCCAGCAGCTTAGACAGGGCGAATGAAAAACTGTTTTTT. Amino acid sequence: CASSLDRANEKLFF.

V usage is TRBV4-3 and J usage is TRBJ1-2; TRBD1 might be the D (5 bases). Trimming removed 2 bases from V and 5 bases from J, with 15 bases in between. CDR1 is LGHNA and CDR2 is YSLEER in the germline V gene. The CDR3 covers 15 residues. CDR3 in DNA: TGCGCCAGCAGCCAACTACAGGACCCCATTTATGGCTACACCTTC. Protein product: CASSQLQDPIYGYTF.

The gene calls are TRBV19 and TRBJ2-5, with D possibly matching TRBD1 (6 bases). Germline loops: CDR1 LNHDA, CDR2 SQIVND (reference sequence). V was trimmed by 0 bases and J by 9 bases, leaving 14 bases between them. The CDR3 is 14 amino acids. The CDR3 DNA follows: TGTGCCAGTAGTATAGATTCGGGACATACAGCCCAGTACTTC. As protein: CASSIDSGHTAQYF.

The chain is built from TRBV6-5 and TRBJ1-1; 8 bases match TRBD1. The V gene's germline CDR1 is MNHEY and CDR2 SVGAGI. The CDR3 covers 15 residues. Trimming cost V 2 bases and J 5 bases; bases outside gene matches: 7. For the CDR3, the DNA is TGTGCCAGCAGTTACGAGTCCAGGGGGCAAACTGAAGCTTTCTTT. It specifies CASSYESRGQTEAFF.

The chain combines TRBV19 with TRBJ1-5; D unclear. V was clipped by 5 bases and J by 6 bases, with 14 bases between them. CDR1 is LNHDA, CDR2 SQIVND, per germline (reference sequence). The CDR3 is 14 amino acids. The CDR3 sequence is CASSRTERGQPQHF. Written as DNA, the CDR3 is TGTGCCAGTAGTCGAACCGAGCGGGGTCAGCCCCAGCATTTT.

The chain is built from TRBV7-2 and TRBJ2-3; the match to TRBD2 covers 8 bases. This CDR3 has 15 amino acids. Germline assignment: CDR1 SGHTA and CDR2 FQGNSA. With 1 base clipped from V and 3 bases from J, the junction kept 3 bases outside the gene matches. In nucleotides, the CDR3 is TGTGCCAGCAGCTTAGTTAGACTAGCGACAGATACGCAGTATTTT. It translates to CASSLVRLATDTQYF.

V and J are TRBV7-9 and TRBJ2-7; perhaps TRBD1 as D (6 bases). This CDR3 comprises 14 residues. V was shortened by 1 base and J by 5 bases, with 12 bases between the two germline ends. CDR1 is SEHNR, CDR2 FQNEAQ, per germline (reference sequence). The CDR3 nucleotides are TGTGCCAGCAGCTTAGAGGGGGTGGCGAACGAGCAGTACTTC. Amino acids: CASSLEGVANEQYF.

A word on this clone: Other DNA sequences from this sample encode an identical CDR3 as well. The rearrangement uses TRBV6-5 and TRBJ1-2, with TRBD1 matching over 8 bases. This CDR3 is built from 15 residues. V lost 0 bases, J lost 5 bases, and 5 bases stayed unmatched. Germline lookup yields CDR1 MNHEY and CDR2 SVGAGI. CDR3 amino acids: CASSYSRDRSYGYTF. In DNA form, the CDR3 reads TGTGCCAGCAGTTACTCCCGGGACAGGAGTTATGGCTACACCTTC.

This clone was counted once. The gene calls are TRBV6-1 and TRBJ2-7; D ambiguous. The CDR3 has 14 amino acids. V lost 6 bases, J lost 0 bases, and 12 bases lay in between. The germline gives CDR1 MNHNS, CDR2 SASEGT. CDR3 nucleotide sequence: TGTGCCAGCAGCCTCCCGGGTAGCTCCTACGAGCAGTACTTC. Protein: CASSLPGSSYEQYF.

The CDR3: CASWSGTGGGYTF. DNA for the CDR3: TGTGCCAGCTGGTCCGGGACAGGGGGAGGCTACACCTTC. The V and J genes are TRBV19 and TRBJ1-2; 11 nucleotides match TRBD1. CDR1 is LNHDA and CDR2 is SQIVND in the germline V gene (reference sequence). The CDR3 has 13 amino acids. The trim removed 9 bases at V and 8 bases at J, leaving 8 bases unmatched.

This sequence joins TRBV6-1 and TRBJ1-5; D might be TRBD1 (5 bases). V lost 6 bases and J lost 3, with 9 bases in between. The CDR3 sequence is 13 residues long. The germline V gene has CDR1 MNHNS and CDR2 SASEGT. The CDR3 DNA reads TGTGCCAGCAGCAGACAGATCAATCAGCCCCAGCATTTT. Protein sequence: CASSRQINQPQHF.

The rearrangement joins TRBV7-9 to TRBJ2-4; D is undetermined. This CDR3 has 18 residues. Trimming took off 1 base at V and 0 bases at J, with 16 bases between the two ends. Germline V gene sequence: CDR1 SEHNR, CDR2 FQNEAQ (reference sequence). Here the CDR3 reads CASSLGAPGPLAKNIQYF. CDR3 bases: TGTGCCAGCAGCTTAGGGGCCCCAGGCCCTCTAGCCAAAAACATTCAGTACTTC.

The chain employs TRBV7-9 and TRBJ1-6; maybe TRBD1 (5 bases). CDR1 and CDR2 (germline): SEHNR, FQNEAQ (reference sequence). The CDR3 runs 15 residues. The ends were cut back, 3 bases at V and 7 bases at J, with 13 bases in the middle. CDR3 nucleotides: TGTGCCAGCAGCTTTGGGGCTCAGGGCAATTCACCCCTCCACTTT. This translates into CASSFGAQGNSPLHF.

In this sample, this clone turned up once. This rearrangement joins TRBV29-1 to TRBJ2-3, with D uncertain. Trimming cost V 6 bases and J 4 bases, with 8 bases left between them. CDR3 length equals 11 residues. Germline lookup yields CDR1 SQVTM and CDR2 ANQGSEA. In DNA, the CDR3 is TGCAGCGTCGCGCTTGCAGATACGCAGTATTTT. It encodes CSVALADTQYF.

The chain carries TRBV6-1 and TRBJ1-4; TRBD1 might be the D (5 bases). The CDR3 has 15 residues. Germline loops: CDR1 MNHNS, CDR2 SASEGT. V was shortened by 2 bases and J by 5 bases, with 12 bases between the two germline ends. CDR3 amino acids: CASSEPGPPNEKLFF. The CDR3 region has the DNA TGTGCCAGCAGTGAACCGGGACCACCGAATGAAAAACTGTTTTTT.

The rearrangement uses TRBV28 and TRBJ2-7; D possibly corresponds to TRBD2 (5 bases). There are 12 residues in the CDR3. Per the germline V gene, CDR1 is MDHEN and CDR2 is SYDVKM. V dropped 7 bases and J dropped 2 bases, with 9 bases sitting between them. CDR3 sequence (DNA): TGTGCCAGCACGGTCGGGGCCTACGAGCAGTACTTC. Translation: CASTVGAYEQYF.

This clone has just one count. In DNA, the CDR3 is TGTGCCAGCAGCTATTCTGGGACAGGGGGCCCCGGGGAGCTGTTTTTT. Translation: CASSYSGTGGPGELFF. This chain links TRBV7-6 with TRBJ2-2, with TRBD1 matching over 12 bases. CDR3 size: 16 residues. Trimming took 4 bases from V and 6 from J; bases not matched to a gene: 6. Germline-derived CDR1 and CDR2 are SGHVS and FNYEAQ.